This T cell receptor (beta chain) comes out of a study of blood T cell repertoires in COVID-19. Study-level background: T cells, B-cell-depleted T cells, or PBMCs provided the cDNA or gDNA that served as material.

Using immunoSEQ multiplex PCR, the repertoire was profiled, and TCRdb retains in-frame clones only, with some absent. The data show more than 400,000 clones, around 91% seen once. The J segment lost 2 bases and the V segment lost 0 bases, leaving 3 bases of the junction unmatched. The CDR3 length is 15 residues. Germline V gives CDR1 SGDLS, CDR2 YYNGEE. The TCR comes from a young man who had recovered from COVID-19. This chain connects TRBV9 to TRBJ2-3, with 7 bases that match TRBD2. The sequenced sample consisted of PBMCs or T cells enriched from blood (not recorded which). The CDR3 region has the DNA TGTGCCAGCAGCGTAGGGCTAGCGGCCACAGATACGCAGTATTTT. It yields the protein CASSVGLAATDTQYF.